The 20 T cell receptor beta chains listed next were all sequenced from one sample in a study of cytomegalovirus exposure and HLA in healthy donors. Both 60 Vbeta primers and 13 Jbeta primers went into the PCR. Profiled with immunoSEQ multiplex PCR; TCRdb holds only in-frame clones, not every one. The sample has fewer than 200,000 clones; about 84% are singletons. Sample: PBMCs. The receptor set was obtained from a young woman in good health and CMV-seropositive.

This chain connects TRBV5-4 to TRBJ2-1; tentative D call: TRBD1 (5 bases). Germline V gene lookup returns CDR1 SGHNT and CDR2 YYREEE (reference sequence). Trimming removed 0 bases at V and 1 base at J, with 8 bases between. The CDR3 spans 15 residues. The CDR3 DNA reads TGTGCCAGCAGCTTGGGTCCAGGGTCCTACAATGAGCAGTTCTTC. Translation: CASSLGPGSYNEQFF. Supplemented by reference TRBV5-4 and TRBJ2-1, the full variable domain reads ETGVTQSPTHLIKTRGQQVTLRCSSQSGHNTVSWYQQALGQGPQFIFQYYREEENGRGNFPPRFSGLQFPNYSSELNVNALELDDSALYLCASSLGPGSYNEQFFGPGTRLTVL.

The CDR3 DNA reads as TGTGCCAGCAGCCCGTTCGGGGAATTGAGCAATCAGCCCCAGCATTTT. Its translation: CASSPFGELSNQPQHF. The chain is built from TRBV5-6 and TRBJ1-5; D not resolved. This CDR3 is 16 amino acids long. Deletions cut 4 bases from V and 1 base from J, with 15 bases between. Germline CDR1 is SGHDT and CDR2 is YYEEEE.

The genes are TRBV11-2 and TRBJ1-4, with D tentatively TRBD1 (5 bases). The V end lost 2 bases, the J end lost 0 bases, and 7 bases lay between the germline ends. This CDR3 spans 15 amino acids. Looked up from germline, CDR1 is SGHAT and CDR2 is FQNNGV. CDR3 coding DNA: TGTGCCAGCAGCTTAAGGACACCAACTAATGAAAAACTGTTTTTT. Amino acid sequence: CASSLRTPTNEKLFF.

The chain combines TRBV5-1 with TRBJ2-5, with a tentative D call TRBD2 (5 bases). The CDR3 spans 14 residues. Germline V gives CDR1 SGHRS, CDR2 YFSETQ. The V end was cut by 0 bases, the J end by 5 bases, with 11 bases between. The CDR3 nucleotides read TGCGCCAGCAGCTTGGTCGGGGTCCGGGAGACCCAGTACTTC. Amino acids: CASSLVGVRETQYF.

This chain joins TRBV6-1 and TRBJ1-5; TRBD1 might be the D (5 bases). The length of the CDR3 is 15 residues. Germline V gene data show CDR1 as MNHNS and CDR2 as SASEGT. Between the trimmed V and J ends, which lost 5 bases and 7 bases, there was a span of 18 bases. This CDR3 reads CASSTDPGEGQPQHF. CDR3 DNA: TGTGCCAGCAGTACCGACCCGGGGGAAGGGCAGCCCCAGCATTTT.

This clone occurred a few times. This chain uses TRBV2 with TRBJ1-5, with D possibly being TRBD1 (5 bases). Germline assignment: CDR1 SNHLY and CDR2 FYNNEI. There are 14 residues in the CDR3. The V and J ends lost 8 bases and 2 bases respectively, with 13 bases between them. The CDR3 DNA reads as TGTGCCAGCGGAAGAGACAGTCGCAATCAGCCCCAGCATTTT. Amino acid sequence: CASGRDSRNQPQHF. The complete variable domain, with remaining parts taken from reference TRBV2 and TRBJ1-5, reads EPEVTQTPSHQVTQMGQEVILRCVPISNHLYFYWYRQILGQKVEFLVSFYNNEISEKSEIFDDQFSVERPDGSNFTLKIRSTKLEDSAMYFCASGRDSRNQPQHFGDGTRLSIL.

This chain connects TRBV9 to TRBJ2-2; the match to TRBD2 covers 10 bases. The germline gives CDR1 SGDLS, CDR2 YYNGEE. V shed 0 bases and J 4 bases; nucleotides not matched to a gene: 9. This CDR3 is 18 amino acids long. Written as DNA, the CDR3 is TGTGCCAGCAGCGTAGGTCCTAGCGGGAGTGGTGGCACCGGGGAGCTGTTTTTT. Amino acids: CASSVGPSGSGGTGELFF.

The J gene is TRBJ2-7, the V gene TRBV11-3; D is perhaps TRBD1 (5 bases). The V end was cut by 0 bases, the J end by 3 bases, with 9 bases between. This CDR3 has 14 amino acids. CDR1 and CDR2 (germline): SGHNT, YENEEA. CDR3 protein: CASSLESGRYEQYF. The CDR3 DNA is TGTGCCAGCAGCTTAGAATCAGGGCGCTACGAGCAGTACTTC. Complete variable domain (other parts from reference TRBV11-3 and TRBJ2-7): EAGVVQSPRYKIIEKKQPVAFWCNPISGHNTLYWYLQNLGQGPELLIRYENEEAVDDSQLPKDRFSAERLKGVDSTLKIQPAELGDSAVYLCASSLESGRYEQYFGPGTRLTVT.

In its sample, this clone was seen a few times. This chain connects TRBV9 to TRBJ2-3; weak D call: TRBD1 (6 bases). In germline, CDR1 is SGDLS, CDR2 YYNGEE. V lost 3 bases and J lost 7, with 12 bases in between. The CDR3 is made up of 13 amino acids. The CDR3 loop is CASSEGQGYTQYF. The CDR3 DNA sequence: TGTGCCAGCAGCGAGGGTCAGGGGTATACGCAGTATTTT.

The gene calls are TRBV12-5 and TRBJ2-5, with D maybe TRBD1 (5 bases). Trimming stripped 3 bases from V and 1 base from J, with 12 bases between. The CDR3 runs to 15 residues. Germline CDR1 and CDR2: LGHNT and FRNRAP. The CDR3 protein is CASGFGAFVQETQYF. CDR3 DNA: TGTGCTAGTGGTTTTGGGGCCTTTGTCCAAGAGACCCAGTACTTC. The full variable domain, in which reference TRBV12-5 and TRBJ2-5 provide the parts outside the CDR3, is DARVTQTPRHKVTEMGQEVTMRCQPILGHNTVFWYRQTMMQGLELLAYFRNRAPLDDSGMPKDRFSAEMPDATLATLKIQPSEPRDSAVYFCASGFGAFVQETQYFGPGTRLLVL.

DNA for the CDR3: TGTGCCAGCAGCTCGACAGGGGAAGAGACCCAGTACTTC. Protein: CASSSTGEETQYF. The chain combines TRBV5-6 with TRBJ2-5; 8 nucleotides agree with TRBD1. The V gene end was trimmed by 3 bases and the J gene end by 3 bases; junction bases not matched to a gene: 1. The CDR3 loop spans 13 amino acids. Germline assignment: CDR1 SGHDT and CDR2 YYEEEE.

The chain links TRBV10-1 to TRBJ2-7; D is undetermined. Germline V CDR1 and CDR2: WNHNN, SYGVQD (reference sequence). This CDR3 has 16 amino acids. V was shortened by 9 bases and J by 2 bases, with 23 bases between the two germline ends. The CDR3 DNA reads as TGCGCCAGTAGAGGATCCGGTCCGCCGCACACCTACGAGCAGTACTTC. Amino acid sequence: CASRGSGPPHTYEQYF.

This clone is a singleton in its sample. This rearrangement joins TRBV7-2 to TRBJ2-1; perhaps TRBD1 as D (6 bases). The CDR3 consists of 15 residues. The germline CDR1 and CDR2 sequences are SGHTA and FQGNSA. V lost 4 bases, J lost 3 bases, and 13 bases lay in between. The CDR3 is CASSYGQSGYNEQFF. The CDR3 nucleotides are TGTGCCAGCAGCTATGGACAGTCGGGCTACAATGAGCAGTTCTTC.

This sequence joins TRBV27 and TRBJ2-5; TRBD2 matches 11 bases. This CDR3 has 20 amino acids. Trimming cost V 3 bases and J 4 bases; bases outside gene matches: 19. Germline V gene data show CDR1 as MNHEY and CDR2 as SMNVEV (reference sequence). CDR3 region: CASSFKLPGLADTGAETQYF. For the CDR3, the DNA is TGTGCCAGCAGTTTCAAGCTTCCGGGACTAGCGGACACGGGCGCAGAGACCCAGTACTTC.

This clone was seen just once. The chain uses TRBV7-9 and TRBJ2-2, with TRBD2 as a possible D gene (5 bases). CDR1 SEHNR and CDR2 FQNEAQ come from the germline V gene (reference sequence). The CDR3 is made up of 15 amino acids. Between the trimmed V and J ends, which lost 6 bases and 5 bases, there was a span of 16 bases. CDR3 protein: CASSPSGRGTGELFF. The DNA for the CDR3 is TGTGCCAGCAGTCCGAGCGGACGAGGGACCGGGGAGCTGTTTTTT.

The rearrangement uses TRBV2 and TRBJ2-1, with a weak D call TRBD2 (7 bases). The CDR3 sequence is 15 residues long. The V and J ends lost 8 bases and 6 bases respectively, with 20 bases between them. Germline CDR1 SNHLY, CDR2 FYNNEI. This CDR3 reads CASGKGGGRGNEQFF. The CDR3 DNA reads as TGTGCCAGCGGGAAGGGCGGGGGCAGGGGCAATGAGCAGTTCTTC. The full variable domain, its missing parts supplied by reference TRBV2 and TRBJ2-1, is EPEVTQTPSHQVTQMGQEVILRCVPISNHLYFYWYRQILGQKVEFLVSFYNNEISEKSEIFDDQFSVERPDGSNFTLKIRSTKLEDSAMYFCASGKGGGRGNEQFFGPGTRLTVL.

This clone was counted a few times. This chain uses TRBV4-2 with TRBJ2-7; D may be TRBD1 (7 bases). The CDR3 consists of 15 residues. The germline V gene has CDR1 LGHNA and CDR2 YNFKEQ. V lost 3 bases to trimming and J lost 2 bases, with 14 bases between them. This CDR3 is CASSQGGQQTYEQYF. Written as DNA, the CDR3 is TGTGCCAGCAGCCAGGGGGGACAGCAAACCTACGAGCAGTACTTC.

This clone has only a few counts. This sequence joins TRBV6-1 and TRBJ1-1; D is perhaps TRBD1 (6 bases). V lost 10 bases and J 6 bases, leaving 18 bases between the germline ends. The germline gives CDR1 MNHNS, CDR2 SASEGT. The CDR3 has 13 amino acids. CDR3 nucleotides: TGTGCCACCCAGCCAGGGGCACATTCTGAAGCTTTCTTT. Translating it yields CATQPGAHSEAFF.

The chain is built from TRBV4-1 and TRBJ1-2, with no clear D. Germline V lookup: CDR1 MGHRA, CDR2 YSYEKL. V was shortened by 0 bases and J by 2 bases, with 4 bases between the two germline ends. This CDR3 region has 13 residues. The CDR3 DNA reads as TGCGCCAGCAGCCAAGACAGAAACTATGGCTACACCTTC. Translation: CASSQDRNYGYTF.

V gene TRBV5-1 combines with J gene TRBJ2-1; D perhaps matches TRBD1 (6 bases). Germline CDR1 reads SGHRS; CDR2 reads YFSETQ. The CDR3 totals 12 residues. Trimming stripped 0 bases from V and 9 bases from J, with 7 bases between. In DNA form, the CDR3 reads TGCGCCAGCAGCTTGGGAGGGGGTGAGCAGTTCTTC. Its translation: CASSLGGGEQFF.